This is a list of T cell receptor beta chains from one sample in a study of blood T cell repertoires in COVID-19. Profiling relied on immunoSEQ multiplex PCR, and the TCRdb table lists in-frame clones only, not all of them. The repertoire holds about 430,000 clones, with nearly 90% as singletons. The source material was PBMCs or T cells enriched from blood (not recorded which). The receptors here all came from a woman in her late teens or twenties who had been exposed to COVID-19. The CDR3 runs from the conserved cysteine through the conserved F or W. The D gene is left open where the match is weak. Some rows mark clone size as missing; the rest say once, few, many or name a class of expanded clone.

cdr3_length	clone_size	d_call	v_call	j_call	cdr3_aa	cdr3_nt
16	.	.	TRBV4-1	TRBJ1-1	CASSQEEGPGNTEAFF	TGCGCCAGCAGCCAAGAAGAGGGCCCCGGGAACACTGAAGCTTTCTTT
12	.	TRBD1	TRBV28	TRBJ1-2	CASSSGGYGYTF	TGTGCCAGCAGTTCAGGGGGCTATGGCTACACCTTC
12	.	.	TRBV5-6	TRBJ1-5	CASSRDREPQHF	TGTGCCAGCAGCCGGGATAGGGAGCCCCAGCATTTT
14	.	TRBD1	TRBV6-5	TRBJ1-6	CASAWGTDNSPLHF	TGTGCCAGCGCTTGGGGGACAGATAATTCACCCCTCCACTTT
13	.	TRBD1	TRBV6-2/TRBV6-3	TRBJ2-7	CASSKQGALEQYF	TGTGCCAGCAGCAAACAGGGGGCGCTTGAGCAGTACTTC
14	.	TRBD1	TRBV29-1	TRBJ1-6	CSVWTGFYNSPLHF	TGCAGCGTTTGGACAGGCTTTTATAATTCACCCCTCCACTTT
13	.	.	TRBV3-1/TRBV3-2	TRBJ1-1	CASSRGPVTEAFF	TGTGCCAGCAGCCGGGGGCCAGTCACTGAAGCTTTCTTT
17	.	.	TRBV5-1	TRBJ1-6	CASSLRTGSSYNSPLHF	TGCGCCAGCAGCCTCCGGACGGGGAGCTCCTATAATTCACCCCTCCACTTT
13	few	.	TRBV7-7	TRBJ2-5	CATQGAYQETQYF	TGTGCCACACAGGGCGCGTACCAAGAGACCCAGTACTTC
14	.	TRBD1	TRBV5-1	TRBJ2-3	CASSVDRVEDTQYF	TGCGCCAGCAGCGTGGACAGGGTGGAGGATACGCAGTATTTT
15	.	TRBD2	TRBV9	TRBJ2-1	CASSGGVAGGNEQFF	TGTGCCAGCAGCGGGGGAGTAGCGGGAGGCAATGAGCAGTTCTTC
15	.	TRBD1	TRBV7-6	TRBJ2-1	CASSLDRGSYNEQFF	TGTGCCAGCAGCCTAGACAGGGGGTCCTACAATGAGCAGTTCTTC
14	.	.	TRBV9	TRBJ2-7	CASSPAVSSYEQYF	TGTGCCAGCAGCCCCGCGGTCAGCTCCTACGAGCAGTACTTC
13	.	.	TRBV6-5	TRBJ1-5	CASGANSNQPQHF	TGTGCCAGCGGGGCGAATAGCAATCAGCCCCAGCATTTT
13	.	.	TRBV15	TRBJ1-1	CATSRDSFTEAFF	TGTGCCACCAGCAGGGACAGTTTCACTGAAGCTTTCTTT
13	.	.	TRBV11-2	TRBJ2-7	CASSVLEGYEQYF	TGTGCCAGCAGCGTTTTAGAGGGCTACGAGCAGTACTTC
12	many	.	TRBV10-3	TRBJ1-1	CAISVLNTEAFF	TGTGCCATCAGTGTCTTGAACACTGAAGCTTTCTTT
19	.	.	TRBV7-2	TRBJ1-3	CASSLFLMGRPSSGNTIYF	TGTGCCAGCAGCTTGTTTTTAATGGGCAGGCCAAGCTCTGGAAACACCATATATTTT
15	.	.	TRBV9	TRBJ2-1	CASSVTEEVYNEQFF	TGTGCCAGCAGCGTAACCGAAGAGGTGTACAATGAGCAGTTCTTC
15	.	.	TRBV30	TRBJ1-5	CAWSVNRKCNQPQHF	TGTGCCTGGAGTGTAAACAGGAAGTGTAATCAGCCCCAGCATTTT
16	.	TRBD1	TRBV19	TRBJ1-1	CASSKQGARVWTEAFF	TGTGCCAGTAGCAAACAGGGGGCGCGGGTTTGGACTGAAGCTTTCTTT
15	once	TRBD1	TRBV9	TRBJ2-3	CASSAGTGNSDTQYF	TGTGCCAGCAGCGCTGGGACAGGGAATTCAGATACGCAGTATTTT
14	.	.	TRBV6-5	TRBJ2-3	CASSYRAGRDTQYF	TGTGCCAGCAGTTATAGGGCGGGTAGAGATACGCAGTATTTT
17	.	.	TRBV24-1	TRBJ2-1	CATSAQLTGSSYNEQFF	TGTGCCACCAGTGCTCAATTGACCGGGAGCTCCTACAATGAGCAGTTCTTC
15	.	.	TRBV9	TRBJ2-5	CASSSGGGYQETQYF	TGTGCCAGCAGCTCAGGGGGAGGCTACCAAGAGACCCAGTACTTC
15	.	TRBD1	TRBV7-6	TRBJ2-7	CASSLSTGGIDEQYF	TGTGCCAGCAGCTTATCTACAGGGGGTATTGACGAGCAGTACTTC
15	.	.	TRBV10-3	TRBJ1-1	CAISGIAGLNTEAFF	TGTGCCATCAGTGGAATAGCAGGGCTGAACACTGAAGCTTTCTTT
17	.	TRBD1	TRBV9	TRBJ2-2	CASSLNWDRRSVEELFF	TGTGCCAGCAGCCTTAATTGGGACAGGAGATCGGTTGAGGAGCTGTTTTTT
17	.	TRBD2	TRBV4-3	TRBJ2-2	CASSQDRLAGETGELFF	TGCGCCAGCAGCCAAGACCGACTAGCGGGGGAAACCGGGGAGCTGTTTTTT
15	.	.	TRBV5-1	TRBJ2-4	CASSLAGTDRGTQYF	TGCGCCAGCAGCTTGGCCGGGACAGACCGCGGGACTCAGTACTTC
16	.	TRBD1	TRBV5-6	TRBJ1-6	CASSLWTGPGISPLHF	TGTGCCAGCAGCCTTTGGACAGGGCCAGGAATCTCACCCCTCCACTTT
19	.	TRBD2	TRBV7-2	TRBJ2-2	CASSPSRLAGAIESGELFF	TGTGCCAGCAGCCCCAGTCGGCTAGCGGGGGCCATAGAATCTGGGGAGCTGTTTTTT
18	.	TRBD1	TRBV6-1	TRBJ2-7	CASSEAGGTQGARSEQYF	TGTGCCAGCAGTGAAGCTGGGGGCACACAGGGGGCGCGGTCCGAGCAGTACTTC
14	.	TRBD1	TRBV5-5	TRBJ1-4	CASTLTGGREKLFF	TGTGCCAGCACCCTCACAGGGGGTCGGGAAAAACTGTTTTTT
17	once	TRBD2	TRBV7-2	TRBJ2-7	CASSLAPMGLGNYEQYF	TGTGCCAGCAGCTTAGCTCCAATGGGACTAGGGAACTACGAGCAGTACTTC
13	.	TRBD1	TRBV2	TRBJ1-1	CASSPDRGTEAFF	TGTGCCAGCAGTCCAGACAGGGGCACTGAAGCTTTCTTT
13	.	.	TRBV28	TRBJ1-1	CASSFGRFTEAFF	TGTGCCAGCAGTTTCGGTCGATTCACTGAAGCTTTCTTT
16	.	TRBD2	TRBV5-4	TRBJ2-1	CASSAGTSGGLYEQFF	TGTGCCAGCTCTGCCGGGACTAGCGGGGGGTTATATGAGCAGTTCTTC
13	once	.	TRBV12-3/TRBV12-4	TRBJ1-1	CASSRQANTEAFF	TGTGCCAGCAGTCGACAGGCGAACACTGAAGCTTTCTTT
17	.	TRBD1	TRBV7-9	TRBJ2-7	CASSSNTGQVKRYEQYF	TGTGCCAGCAGCTCGAACACGGGACAGGTAAAACGCTACGAGCAGTACTTC
14	once	.	TRBV7-6	TRBJ2-7	CASSLALFSYEQYF	TGTGCCAGCAGCTTAGCTCTGTTTTCCTACGAGCAGTACTTC
15	.	TRBD2	TRBV5-1	TRBJ2-1	CASSLDGTSLSEQFF	TGCGCCAGCAGCCTGGACGGGACTAGTCTCTCTGAGCAGTTCTTC
17	.	.	TRBV5-1	TRBJ1-2	CASSLSSPGRGAYGYTF	TGCGCCAGCAGCTTGTCTTCTCCAGGGCGGGGGGCCTATGGCTACACCTTC
20	.	TRBD1	TRBV27	TRBJ2-5	CASSQFRPGTAYSLEETQYF	TGTGCCAGCTCCCAATTTAGGCCGGGGACAGCCTATAGTTTGGAAGAGACCCAGTACTTC
14	.	.	TRBV2	TRBJ2-1	CASGDISSYNEQFF	TGTGCCAGCGGGGACATCAGCTCCTACAATGAGCAGTTCTTC
17	.	.	TRBV11-2	TRBJ2-7	CASSLPRSSGGSYEQYF	TGTGCCAGCAGCTTACCCCGGAGTAGCGGAGGATCCTACGAGCAGTACTTC
17	few	.	TRBV5-1	TRBJ2-6	CASSLTFSLSGANVLTF	TGCGCCAGCAGCTTAACTTTTTCTCTCTCTGGGGCCAACGTCCTGACTTTC
14	few	.	TRBV5-6	TRBJ1-1	CASRAGLVNTEAFF	TGTGCCAGCAGGGCGGGGCTGGTGAACACTGAAGCTTTCTTT
15	.	TRBD2	TRBV9	TRBJ2-7	CASSVGTSGGYEQYF	TGTGCCAGCAGCGTAGGGACTAGCGGAGGGTACGAGCAGTACTTC
17	.	.	TRBV7-2	TRBJ1-5	CASSFGGTHTSNQPQHF	TGTGCCAGCAGCTTTGGTGGGACACACACTAGCAATCAGCCCCAGCATTTT
14	.	.	TRBV3-1/TRBV3-2	TRBJ1-2	CASSVYRAPYGYTF	TGTGCCAGCAGCGTCTACAGGGCCCCCTATGGCTACACCTTC
14	.	TRBD2	TRBV25-1	TRBJ2-5	CASMRGRLGETQYF	TGTGCCAGCATGCGGGGGAGACTAGGAGAGACCCAGTACTTC
14	.	.	TRBV19	TRBJ1-4	CASSISLGSEKLFF	TGTGCCAGTAGTATTTCTCTGGGGAGTGAAAAACTGTTTTTT
13	.	TRBD2	TRBV13	TRBJ2-7	CAPARGRGYEQYF	TGTGCCCCGGCCCGCGGGAGGGGCTACGAGCAGTACTTC
14	.	TRBD2	TRBV28	TRBJ2-1	CASSWGGTYNEQFF	TGTGCCAGCAGTTGGGGGGGGACCTACAATGAGCAGTTCTTC